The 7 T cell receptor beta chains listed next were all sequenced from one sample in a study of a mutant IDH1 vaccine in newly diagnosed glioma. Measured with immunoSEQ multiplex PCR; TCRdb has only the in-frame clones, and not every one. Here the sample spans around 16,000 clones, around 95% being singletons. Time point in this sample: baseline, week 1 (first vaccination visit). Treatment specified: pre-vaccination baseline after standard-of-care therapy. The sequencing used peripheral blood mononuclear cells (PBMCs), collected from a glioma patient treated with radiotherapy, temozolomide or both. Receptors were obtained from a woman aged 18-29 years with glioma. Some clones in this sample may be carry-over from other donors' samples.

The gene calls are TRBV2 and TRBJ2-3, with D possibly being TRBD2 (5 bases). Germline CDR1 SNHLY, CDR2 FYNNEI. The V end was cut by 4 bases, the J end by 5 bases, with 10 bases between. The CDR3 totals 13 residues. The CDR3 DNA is TGTGCCAGCAGTGGAGGGTTGATAGATACGCAGTATTTT. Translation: CASSGGLIDTQYF.

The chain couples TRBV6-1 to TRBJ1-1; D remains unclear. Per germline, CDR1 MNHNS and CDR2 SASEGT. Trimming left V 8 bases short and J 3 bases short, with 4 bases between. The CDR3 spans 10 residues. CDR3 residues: CASGDTEAFF. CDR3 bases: TGTGCCAGCGGGGACACTGAAGCTTTCTTT.

The DNA of the CDR3 is TGTGCCAGTAGTATAAGCTGGGCAGGCAATATAAAAAACTATGGCTACACCTTC. Translated, it gives CASSISWAGNIKNYGYTF. The rearrangement uses TRBV19 and TRBJ1-2; no firm D call. CDR3 length equals 18 residues. V lost 2 bases, J lost 2 bases, and 21 bases lay in between. Germline loops: CDR1 LNHDA, CDR2 SQIVND (reference sequence).

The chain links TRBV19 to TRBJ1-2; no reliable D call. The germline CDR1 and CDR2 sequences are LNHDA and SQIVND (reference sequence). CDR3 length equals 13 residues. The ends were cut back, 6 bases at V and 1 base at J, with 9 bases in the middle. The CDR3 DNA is TGTGCCAGTAGCCGGGGAGTTAACTATGGCTACACCTTC. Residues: CASSRGVNYGYTF.

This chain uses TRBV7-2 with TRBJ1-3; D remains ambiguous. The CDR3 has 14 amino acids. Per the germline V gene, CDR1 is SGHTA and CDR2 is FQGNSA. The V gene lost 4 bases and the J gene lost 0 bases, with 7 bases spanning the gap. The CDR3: CASSWLTSGNTIYF. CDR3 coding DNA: TGTGCCAGCAGCTGGCTTACCTCTGGAAACACCATATATTTT. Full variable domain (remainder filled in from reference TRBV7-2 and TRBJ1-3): GAGVSQSPSNKVTEKGKDVELRCDPISGHTALYWYRQSLGQGLEFLIYFQGNSAPDKSGLPSDRFSAERTGGSVSTLTIQRTQQEDSAVYLCASSWLTSGNTIYFGEGSWLTVV.

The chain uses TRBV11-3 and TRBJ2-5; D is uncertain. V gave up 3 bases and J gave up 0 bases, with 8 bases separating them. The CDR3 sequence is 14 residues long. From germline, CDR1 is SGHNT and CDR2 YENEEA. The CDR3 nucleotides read TGTGCCAGCAGCTTTCAGCAAAACCAAGAGACCCAGTACTTC. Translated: CASSFQQNQETQYF.

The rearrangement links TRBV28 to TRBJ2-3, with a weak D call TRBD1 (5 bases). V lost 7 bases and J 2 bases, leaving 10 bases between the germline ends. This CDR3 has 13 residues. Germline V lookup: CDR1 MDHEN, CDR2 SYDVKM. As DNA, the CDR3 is TGTGCCAGCACAACAGGTTACACAGATACGCAGTATTTT. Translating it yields CASTTGYTDTQYF.